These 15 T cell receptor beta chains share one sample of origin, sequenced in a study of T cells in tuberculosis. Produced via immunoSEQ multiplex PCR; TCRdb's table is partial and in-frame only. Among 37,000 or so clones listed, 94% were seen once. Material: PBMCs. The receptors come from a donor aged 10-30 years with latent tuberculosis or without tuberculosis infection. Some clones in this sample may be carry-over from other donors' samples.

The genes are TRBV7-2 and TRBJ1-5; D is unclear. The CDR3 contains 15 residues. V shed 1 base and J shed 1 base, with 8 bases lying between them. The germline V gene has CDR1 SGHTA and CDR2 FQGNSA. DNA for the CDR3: TGTGCCAGCAGCTTAGGAGGAGTAAGCAATCAGCCCCAGCATTTT. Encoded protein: CASSLGGVSNQPQHF. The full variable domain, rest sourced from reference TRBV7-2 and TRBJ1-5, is GAGVSQSPSNKVTEKGKDVELRCDPISGHTALYWYRQSLGQGLEFLIYFQGNSAPDKSGLPSDRFSAERTGGSVSTLTIQRTQQEDSAVYLCASSLGGVSNQPQHFGDGTRLSIL.

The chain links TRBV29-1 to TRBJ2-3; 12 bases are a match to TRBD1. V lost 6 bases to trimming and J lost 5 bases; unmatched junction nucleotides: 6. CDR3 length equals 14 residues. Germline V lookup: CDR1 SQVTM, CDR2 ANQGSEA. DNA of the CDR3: TGCAGCGTAGACCGGGACAGGGGGCGAGATACGCAGTATTTT. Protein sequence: CSVDRDRGRDTQYF.

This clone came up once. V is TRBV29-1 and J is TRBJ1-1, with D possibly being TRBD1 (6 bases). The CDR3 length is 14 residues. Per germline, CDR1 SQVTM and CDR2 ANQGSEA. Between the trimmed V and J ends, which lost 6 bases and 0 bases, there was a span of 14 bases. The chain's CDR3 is CSVNRELMNTEAFF. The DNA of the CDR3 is TGCAGCGTAAACAGGGAGCTCATGAACACTGAAGCTTTCTTT.

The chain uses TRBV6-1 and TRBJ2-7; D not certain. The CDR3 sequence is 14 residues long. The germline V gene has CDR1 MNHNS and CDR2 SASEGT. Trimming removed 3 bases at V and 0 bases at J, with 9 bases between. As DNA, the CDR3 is TGTGCCAGCAGTGATCCCCCCAGCTCCTACGAGCAGTACTTC. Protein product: CASSDPPSSYEQYF.

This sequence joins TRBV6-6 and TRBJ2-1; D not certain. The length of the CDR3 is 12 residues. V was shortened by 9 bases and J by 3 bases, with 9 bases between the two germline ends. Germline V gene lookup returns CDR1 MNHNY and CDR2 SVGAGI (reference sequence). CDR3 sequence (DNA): TGTGCCAGTTCTACCTTCTACAATGAGCAGTTCTTC. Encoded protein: CASSTFYNEQFF.

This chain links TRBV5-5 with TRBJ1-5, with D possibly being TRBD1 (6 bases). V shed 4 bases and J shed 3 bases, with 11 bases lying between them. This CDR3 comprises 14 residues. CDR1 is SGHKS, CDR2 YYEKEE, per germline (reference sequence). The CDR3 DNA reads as TGTGCCAGCAGCCGGGACAACCTCAATCAGCCCCAGCATTTT. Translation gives CASSRDNLNQPQHF.

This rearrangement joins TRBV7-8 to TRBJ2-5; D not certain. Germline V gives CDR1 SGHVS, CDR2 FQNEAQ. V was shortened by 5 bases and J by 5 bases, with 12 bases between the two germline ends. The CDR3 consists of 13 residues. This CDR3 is CASSPYPRETQYF. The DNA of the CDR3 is TGTGCCAGCAGCCCGTACCCCCGGGAGACCCAGTACTTC.

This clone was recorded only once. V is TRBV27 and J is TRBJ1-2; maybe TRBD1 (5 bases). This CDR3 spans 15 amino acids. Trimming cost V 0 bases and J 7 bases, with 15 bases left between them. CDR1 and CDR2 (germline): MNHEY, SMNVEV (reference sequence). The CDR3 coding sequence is TGTGCCAGCAGTTTATCGATCGGACACCTTACTGGCTACACCTTC. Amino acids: CASSLSIGHLTGYTF.

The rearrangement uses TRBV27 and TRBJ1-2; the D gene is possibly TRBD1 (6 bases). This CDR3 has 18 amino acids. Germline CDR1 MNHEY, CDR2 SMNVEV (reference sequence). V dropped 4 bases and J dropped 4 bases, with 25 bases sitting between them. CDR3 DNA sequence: TGTGCCAGCAGTTCCCGATACAGTTCCCAGGGGAGGGGCTATGGCTACACCTTC. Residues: CASSSRYSSQGRGYGYTF.

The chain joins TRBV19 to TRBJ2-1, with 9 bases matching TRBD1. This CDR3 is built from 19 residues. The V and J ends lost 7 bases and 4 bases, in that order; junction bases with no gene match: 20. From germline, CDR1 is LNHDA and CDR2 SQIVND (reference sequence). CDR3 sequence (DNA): TGTGCCAGTAAAGCGGACAGGGGCGAACCAAGGGGAAATTACAATGAGCAGTTCTTC. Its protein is CASKADRGEPRGNYNEQFF. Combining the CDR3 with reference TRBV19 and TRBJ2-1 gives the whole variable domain DGGITQSPKYLFRKEGQNVTLSCEQNLNHDAMYWYRQDPGQGLRLIYYSQIVNDFQKGDIAEGYSVSREKKESFPLTVTSAQKNPTAFYLCASKADRGEPRGNYNEQFFGPGTRLTVL.

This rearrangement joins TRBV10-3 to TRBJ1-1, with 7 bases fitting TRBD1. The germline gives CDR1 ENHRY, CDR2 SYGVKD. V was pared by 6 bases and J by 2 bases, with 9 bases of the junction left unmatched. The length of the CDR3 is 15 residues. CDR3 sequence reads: CAIRASGGINTEAFF. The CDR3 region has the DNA TGTGCCATCAGAGCTTCAGGGGGTATTAACACTGAAGCTTTCTTT.

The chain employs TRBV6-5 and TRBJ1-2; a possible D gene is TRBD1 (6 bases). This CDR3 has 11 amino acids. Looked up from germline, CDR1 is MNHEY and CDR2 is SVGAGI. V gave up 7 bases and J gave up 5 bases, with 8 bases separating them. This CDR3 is CASKQGYGYTF. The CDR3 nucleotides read TGTGCCAGCAAGCAGGGGTATGGCTACACCTTC.

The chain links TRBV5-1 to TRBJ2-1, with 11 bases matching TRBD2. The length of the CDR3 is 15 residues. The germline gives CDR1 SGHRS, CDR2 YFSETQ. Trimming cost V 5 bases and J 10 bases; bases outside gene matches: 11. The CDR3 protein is CASSYETSGAREQFF. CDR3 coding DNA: TGCGCCAGCAGTTACGAGACTAGCGGGGCTCGGGAGCAGTTCTTC.

The CDR3 protein is CASSPGTGGFYGYTF. The CDR3 bases are TGCGCCAGCAGCCCCGGGACAGGGGGATTCTATGGCTACACCTTC. The genes are TRBV4-3 and TRBJ1-2, with 11 bases that match TRBD1. Per germline, CDR1 LGHNA and CDR2 YSLEER. The CDR3 length is 15 residues. V gave up 4 bases and J gave up 4 bases; unmatched junction bases: 5.

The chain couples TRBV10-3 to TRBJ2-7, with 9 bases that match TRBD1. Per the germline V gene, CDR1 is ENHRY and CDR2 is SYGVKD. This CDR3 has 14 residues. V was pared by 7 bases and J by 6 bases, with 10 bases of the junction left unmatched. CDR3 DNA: TGTGCCATCACAACCGGGACAGGGAAAAGCGAGCAGTACTTC. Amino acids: CAITTGTGKSEQYF.